Sequencing of this T cell receptor beta chain was carried out in a study of cytomegalovirus exposure and HLA in healthy donors. Study results and limitations: An Asian-associated ancestry cluster reportedly showed fewer N-insertions than the approximately 650-donor mean in a later analysis. Investigators reported 150 to 200 TCR beta chains as tied to cytomegalovirus. While the bulk of TCR sequences proved rare, some public TCRs turned up in many donors.

With respect to this clone: The antigen is not known.

Researchers ran the PCR with 60 Vbeta and 13 Jbeta primers. Here immunoSEQ multiplex PCR was the method, and the copy in TCRdb shows in-frame clones only, minus some. The table shows some 150,000 clones, with 82% occurring only once. Between the trimmed V and J ends, which lost 0 bases and 6 bases, there was a span of 8 bases. The CDR3 sequence is 13 residues long. Per germline, CDR1 ENHRY and CDR2 SYGVKD. The TCR comes from a man between 25 and 39 years old in good health and CMV-seropositive. V and J are TRBV10-3 and TRBJ1-1, with D hard to call. What was sequenced was PBMCs. CDR3: CAISESHTAEAFF. In DNA form, the CDR3 reads TGTGCCATCAGTGAGTCACATACAGCTGAAGCTTTCTTT.